These 6 T cell receptor beta chains originate from one sample sequenced in a study of patients and donors after allogeneic stem cell transplantation. TCRdb processed the RT-PCR reads anew with MiXCR; each CDR3 protein has one entry. The table includes about 960,000 distinct CDR3 sequences, roughly 18% detected once. The sequenced sample was blood, either unsorted or a sorted T cell fraction (not recorded which). These receptors all stem from a human donor who was either an allogeneic HSCT recipient or a stem cell or donor lymphocyte infusion donor (not recorded which). It is not recorded whose cells these are; they may come from a transplant donor.

The chain couples TRBV6-1 to TRBJ1-1, with 8 bases fitting TRBD1. The ends lost 7 bases at V and 4 bases at J; junction bases unmatched: 5. The CDR3 runs 13 residues. Germline lookup yields CDR1 MNHNS and CDR2 SASEGT. CDR3 in DNA: TGTGCCAGCATTATGGACAGGGTCACTGAAGCTTTCTTT. Amino acid sequence: CASIMDRVTEAFF.

The V gene is TRBV20-1, the J gene TRBJ2-6, with D possibly TRBD2 on 5 matching bases. The CDR3 is 13 amino acids. The germline V gene has CDR1 DFQATT and CDR2 SNEGSKA (reference sequence). Trimming stripped 7 bases from V and 1 base from J, with 8 bases between. The CDR3 is CSVSGSGANVLTF. Here the CDR3 DNA reads TGCAGTGTGTCGGGATCTGGGGCCAACGTCCTGACTTTC.

J is TRBJ2-1 and V is TRBV24-1; tentatively, D is TRBD2 (5 bases). The CDR3 has 19 amino acids. The V end was cut by 1 base, the J end by 4 bases, with 22 bases between. Germline CDR1 and CDR2: KGHDR and SFDVKD. The CDR3: CATSDLGLPGGGRYNEQFF. CDR3 coding DNA: TGTGCCACCAGTGATTTAGGTCTCCCTGGCGGAGGACGATACAATGAGCAGTTCTTC.

This clonotype was detected once. The chain combines TRBV1 with TRBJ2-2; the D call in the table, TRBD1, was not verified against the DNA. TRBV1 is reported as a pseudogene. The CDR3 consists of 15 residues. CDR3 residues: CTSSQGSPNTGELFF. The CDR3 DNA follows: TGCACCAGCAGCCAAGGGTCCCCGAACACCGGGGAGCTGTTTTTT.

The chain carries TRBV11-2 and TRBJ1-4; 8 bases are a match to TRBD1. Germline CDR1 reads SGHAT; CDR2 reads FQNNGV. This CDR3 comprises 16 residues. Germline trimming cut 4 bases from V and 5 bases from J; bases unmatched to any gene: 9. The CDR3 nucleotides are TGTGCCAGCAGCTCCCTCAGGGGGCCGAAGAATGAAAAACTGTTTTTT. Its translation: CASSSLRGPKNEKLFF.

The chain links TRBV9 to TRBJ1-2; maybe TRBD1 (5 bases). Trimming cost V 0 bases and J 6 bases, with 12 bases left between them. The CDR3 contains 14 residues. From germline, CDR1 is SGDLS and CDR2 YYNGEE. The CDR3 bases are TGTGCCAGCAGCGTAGGGGGGAAGGTCAATGGCTACACCTTC. Its protein is CASSVGGKVNGYTF.